This TCR beta chain comes out of a study of blood T cell repertoires in COVID-19. For the study at large: Acute and convalescent COVID-19 specimens originated in the United States, Italy and Spain.

Cohort placement rested on clinical history that participants reported themselves. V lost 0 bases to trimming and J lost 8 bases, with 11 bases between them. In germline, CDR1 is MNHEY, CDR2 SVGAGI. The CDR3 totals 14 residues. Here immunoSEQ multiplex PCR was the method, and the copy in TCRdb shows in-frame clones only, minus some. This repertoire shows 150,000 to 200,000 clones, around 76% found once; its top ten account for about 15%. The chain carries TRBV6-5 and TRBJ1-3; maybe TRBD1 (6 bases). The origin of this receptor is a woman in her forties or fifties with acute COVID-19. The sequenced sample was PBMCs or T cells enriched from blood (not recorded which). The CDR3 sequence: CASSYSQGWDTIYF. CDR3 coding DNA: TGTGCCAGCAGTTACTCCCAGGGGTGGGACACCATATATTTT.